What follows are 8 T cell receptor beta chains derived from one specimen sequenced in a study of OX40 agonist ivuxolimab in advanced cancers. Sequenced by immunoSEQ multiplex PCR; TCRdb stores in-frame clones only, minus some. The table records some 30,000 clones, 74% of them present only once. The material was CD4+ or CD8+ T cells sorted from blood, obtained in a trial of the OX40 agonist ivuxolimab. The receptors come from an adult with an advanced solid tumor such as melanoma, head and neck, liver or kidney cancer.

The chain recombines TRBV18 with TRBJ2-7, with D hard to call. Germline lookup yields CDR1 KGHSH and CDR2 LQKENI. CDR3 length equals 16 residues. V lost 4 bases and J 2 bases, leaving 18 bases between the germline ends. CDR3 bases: TGTGCCAGCTCACGCGTGCGAACAGCCGCTACCTACGAGCAGTACGTC. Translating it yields CASSRVRTAATYEQYV.

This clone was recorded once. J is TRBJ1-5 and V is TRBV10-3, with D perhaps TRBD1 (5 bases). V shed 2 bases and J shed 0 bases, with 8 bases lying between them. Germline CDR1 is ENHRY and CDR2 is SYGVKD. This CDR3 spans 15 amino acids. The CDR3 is CAISEGAVSNQPQHF. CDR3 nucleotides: TGTGCCATCAGTGAGGGGGCAGTTAGCAATCAGCCCCAGCATTTT.

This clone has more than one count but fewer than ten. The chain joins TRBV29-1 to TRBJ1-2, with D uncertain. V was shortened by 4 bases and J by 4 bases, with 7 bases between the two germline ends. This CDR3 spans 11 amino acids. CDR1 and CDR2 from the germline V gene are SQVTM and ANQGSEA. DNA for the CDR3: TGCAGCGTTGGGCTGAGCTATGGCTACACCTTC. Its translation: CSVGLSYGYTF.

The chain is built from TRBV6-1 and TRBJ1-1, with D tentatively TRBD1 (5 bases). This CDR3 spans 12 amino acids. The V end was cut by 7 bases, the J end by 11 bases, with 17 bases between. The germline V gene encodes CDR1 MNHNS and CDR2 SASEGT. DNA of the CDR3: TGTGCCAGCACTGGGACGGCCGCTAGGGCTTTCTTT. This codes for CASTGTAARAFF.

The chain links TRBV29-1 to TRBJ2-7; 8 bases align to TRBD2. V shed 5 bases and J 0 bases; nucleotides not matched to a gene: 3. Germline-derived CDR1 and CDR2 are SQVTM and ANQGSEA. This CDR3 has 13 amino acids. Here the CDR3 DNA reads TGCAGCGTTACGGGGGGGCGCTCCTACGAGCAGTACTTC. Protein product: CSVTGGRSYEQYF.

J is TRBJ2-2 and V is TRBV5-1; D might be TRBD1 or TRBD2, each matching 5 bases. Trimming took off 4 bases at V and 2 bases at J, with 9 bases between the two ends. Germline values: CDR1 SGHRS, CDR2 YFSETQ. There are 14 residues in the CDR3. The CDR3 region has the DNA TGCGCCAGCAGCCGGGACGGTAACACCGGGGAGCTGTTTTTT. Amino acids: CASSRDGNTGELFF.

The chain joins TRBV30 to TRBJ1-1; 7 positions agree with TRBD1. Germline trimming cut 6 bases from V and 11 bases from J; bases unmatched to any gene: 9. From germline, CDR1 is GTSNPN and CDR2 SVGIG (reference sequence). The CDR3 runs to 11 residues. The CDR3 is CACRGVISAFF. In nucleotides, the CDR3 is TGTGCCTGCAGGGGGGTAATTTCGGCTTTCTTT.

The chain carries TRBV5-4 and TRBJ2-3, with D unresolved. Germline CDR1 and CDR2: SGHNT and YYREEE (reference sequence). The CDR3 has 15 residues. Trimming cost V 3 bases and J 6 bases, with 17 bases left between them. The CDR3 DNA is TGTGCCAGCAGCTCCTTGCAGGCCGGATGGGATACGCAGTATTTT. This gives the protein CASSSLQAGWDTQYF.